This T cell receptor beta chain was found in a study of cytomegalovirus exposure and HLA in healthy donors. Study findings and constraints: Later analysis revealed greater clonal expansion in HLA-associated TCR beta chains than in equally common others. Roughly uniform sequencing depth across donors was assumed, possibly incorrectly. The study labeled 164 TCR beta chains cytomegalovirus-associated. DRB1 showed the most TCR associations and HLA-C the fewest in a later analysis, as rates varied by HLA locus.

A note on this clone: The antigen is unknown.

The primer mix had 60 Vbeta and 13 Jbeta primers. The method was immunoSEQ multiplex PCR; TCRdb's version includes in-frame clones alone and lacks a portion of them. Among 150,000 to 200,000 clones, roughly 72% were seen once, and the ten largest hold 1.5% to 2%. The sequence derives from a young man in good health and CMV-seronegative. The sample taken for sequencing was PBMCs.

As DNA, the CDR3 is TGCGCCAGCAGCACTACTAGCGTAACTCGCACAGATACGCAGTATTTT. Translating it yields CASSTTSVTRTDTQYF. The V and J genes are TRBV5-1 and TRBJ2-3, with 7 bases lining up with TRBD2. V shed 4 bases and J 1 base; nucleotides not matched to a gene: 9. From germline, CDR1 is SGHRS and CDR2 YFSETQ. CDR3 length: 16 amino acids.